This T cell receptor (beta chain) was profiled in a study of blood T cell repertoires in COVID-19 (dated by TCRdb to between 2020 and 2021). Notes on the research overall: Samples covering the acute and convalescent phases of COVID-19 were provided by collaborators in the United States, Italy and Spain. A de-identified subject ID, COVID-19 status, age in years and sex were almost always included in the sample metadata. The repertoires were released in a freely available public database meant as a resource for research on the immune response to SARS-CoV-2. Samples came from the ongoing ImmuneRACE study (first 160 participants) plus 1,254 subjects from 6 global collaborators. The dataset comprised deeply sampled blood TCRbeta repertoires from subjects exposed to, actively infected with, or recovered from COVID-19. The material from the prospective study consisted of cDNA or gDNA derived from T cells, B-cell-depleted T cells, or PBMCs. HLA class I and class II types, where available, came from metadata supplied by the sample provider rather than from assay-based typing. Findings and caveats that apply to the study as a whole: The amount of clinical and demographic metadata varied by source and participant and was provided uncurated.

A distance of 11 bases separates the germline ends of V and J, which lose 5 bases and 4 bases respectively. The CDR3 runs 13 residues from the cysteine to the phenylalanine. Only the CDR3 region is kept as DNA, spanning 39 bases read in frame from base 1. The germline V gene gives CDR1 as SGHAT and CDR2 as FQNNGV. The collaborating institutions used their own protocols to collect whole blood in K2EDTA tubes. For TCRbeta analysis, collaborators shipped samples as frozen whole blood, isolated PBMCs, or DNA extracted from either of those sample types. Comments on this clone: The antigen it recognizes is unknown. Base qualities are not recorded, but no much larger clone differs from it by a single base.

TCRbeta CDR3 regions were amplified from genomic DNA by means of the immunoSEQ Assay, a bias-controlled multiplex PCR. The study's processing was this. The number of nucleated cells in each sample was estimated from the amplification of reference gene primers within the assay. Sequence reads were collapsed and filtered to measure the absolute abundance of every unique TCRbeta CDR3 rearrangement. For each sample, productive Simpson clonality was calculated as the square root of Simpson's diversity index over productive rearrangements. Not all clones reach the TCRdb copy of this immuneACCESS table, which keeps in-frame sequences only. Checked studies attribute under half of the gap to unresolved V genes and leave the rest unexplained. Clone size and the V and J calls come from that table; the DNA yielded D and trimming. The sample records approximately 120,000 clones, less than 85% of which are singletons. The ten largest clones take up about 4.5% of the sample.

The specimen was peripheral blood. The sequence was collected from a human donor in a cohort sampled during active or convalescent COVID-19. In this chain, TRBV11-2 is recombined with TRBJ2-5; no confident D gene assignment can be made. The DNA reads TGTGCCAGCAGCCAACAGCATCCAGAGACCCAGTACTTC. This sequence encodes CASSQQHPETQYF. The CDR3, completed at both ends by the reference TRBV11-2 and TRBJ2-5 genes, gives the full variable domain EAGVAQSPRYKIIEKRQSVAFWCNPISGHATLYWYQQILGQGPKLLIQFQNNGVVDDSQLPKDRFSAERLKGVDSTLKIQPAKLEDSAVYLCASSQQHPETQYFGPGTRLLVL.